The 26 T cell receptor beta chains below come from one sample, sequenced in a study of early T cells in non-severe SARS-CoV-2 infection. TCRdb passed the 5' RACE reads through MiXCR, listing each CDR3 protein once. The sample has 45,000 to 75,000 distinct CDR3 sequences; more than 8.5% are singletons. Source material: whole blood. The receptors were sampled from an adult who was a healthcare worker with PCR-confirmed SARS-CoV-2 infection or an uninfected control (not recorded which).

This clonotype was seen more than once but under ten times. The rearrangement links TRBV28 to TRBJ2-3; TRBD2 might be the D (5 bases). This CDR3 has 16 residues. The V end lost 3 bases, the J end lost 6 bases, and 19 bases lay between the germline ends. Germline V gene lookup returns CDR1 MDHEN and CDR2 SYDVKM. The DNA for the CDR3 is TGTGCCAGCAGTTTCCTTGGGGAGCTTGTGGCCGATACGCAGTATTTT. Encoded protein: CASSFLGELVADTQYF.

In its sample, this clonotype was seen many times. The chain employs TRBV6-5 and TRBJ2-6; D is unresolved. The V gene's germline CDR1 is MNHEY and CDR2 SVGAGI. The V gene lost 8 bases and the J gene lost 0 bases, with 8 bases spanning the gap. The CDR3 spans 14 residues. The CDR3 spells CASGVSSGANVLTF. The CDR3, as DNA: TGTGCCAGCGGGGTTAGCTCTGGGGCCAACGTCCTGACTTTC.

This clonotype was recorded at least ten times. The chain couples TRBV20-1 to TRBJ2-3, with a weak D call TRBD2 (5 bases). This CDR3 has 12 amino acids. The germline V gene encodes CDR1 DFQATT and CDR2 SNEGSKA (reference sequence). V gave up 5 bases and J gave up 3 bases, with 9 bases separating them. For the CDR3, the DNA is TGCAGTGCTCGGACTTATACAGATACGCAGTATTTT. This translates into CSARTYTDTQYF.

V gene TRBV7-7 combines with J gene TRBJ2-1; 9 bases map to TRBD2. The CDR3 contains 13 residues. Germline CDR1 and CDR2: SSHAT and FNYEAQ (reference sequence). The V gene end was trimmed by 5 bases and the J gene end by 6 bases; junction bases not matched to a gene: 2. DNA of the CDR3: TGTGCCAGCAGCCCGACTAGCGGCAATGAGCAGTTCTTC. Translating it yields CASSPTSGNEQFF.

This clonotype was recorded many times. The V call is TRBV29-1, the J call TRBJ1-2; no firm D call. This CDR3 comprises 11 residues. CDR1 and CDR2 (germline): SQVTM, ANQGSEA. The V end lost 7 bases, the J end lost 4 bases, and 10 bases lay between the germline ends. The CDR3 sequence: CSAADTYGYTF. Here the CDR3 DNA reads TGCAGCGCCGCCGACACCTATGGCTACACCTTC.

A few counts support this clonotype. The chain's CDR3 is CASSLRDPRTNEQFF. In DNA, the CDR3 is TGTGCCAGCAGCCTGCGGGACCCCAGGACCAATGAGCAGTTCTTC. This chain links TRBV7-9 with TRBJ2-1; D is possibly TRBD2 (6 bases). V dropped 5 bases and J dropped 6 bases, with 17 bases sitting between them. The CDR3 loop spans 15 amino acids. The germline V gene has CDR1 SEHNR and CDR2 FQNEAQ (reference sequence). The entire variable domain, with the rest obtained from reference TRBV7-9 and TRBJ2-1, is as follows: DTGVSQNPRHKITKRGQNVTFRCDPISEHNRLYWYRQTLGQGPEFLTYFQNEAQLEKSRLLSDRFSAERPKGSFSTLEIQRTEQGDSAMYLCASSLRDPRTNEQFFGPGTRLTVL.

This clonotype was counted only a few times. The rearrangement joins TRBV16 to TRBJ1-1; 8 nucleotides line up with TRBD1. Unmatched junction bases numbered 7, after V lost 4 bases and J lost 6 bases. Germline V gene lookup returns CDR1 KGHSY and CDR2 FQNENV. CDR3 size: 14 residues. CDR3 nucleotides: TGTGCCAGCAGCCTCCAACAGGGGGGATCTGAAGCTTTCTTT. As protein: CASSLQQGGSEAFF.

This clonotype was counted ten times or more. This chain uses TRBV28 with TRBJ2-5, with a possible D match to TRBD1 (6 bases). This CDR3 is 15 amino acids long. V was cut by 6 bases and J by 1 base, with 15 bases left in between. CDR1 and CDR2 from the germline V gene are MDHEN and SYDVKM. The CDR3 here is CASSPPTGAQETQYF. The CDR3 coding sequence is TGTGCCAGCAGCCCCCCGACAGGAGCCCAAGAGACCCAGTACTTC.

The chain couples TRBV4-1 to TRBJ2-1; 10 nucleotides align to TRBD2. The germline V gene encodes CDR1 MGHRA and CDR2 YSYEKL. This CDR3 has 14 amino acids. The ends lost 4 bases at V and 5 bases at J; junction bases unmatched: 2. Written as DNA, the CDR3 is TGCGCCAGCAGCCTACTAGCGGGGAACAATGAGCAGTTCTTC. Encoded protein: CASSLLAGNNEQFF.

This clonotype was observed a few times. The J gene is TRBJ1-4, the V gene TRBV3-1, with unresolved D. This CDR3 spans 15 amino acids. Looked up from germline, CDR1 is LGHDT and CDR2 is YNNKEL (reference sequence). V was clipped by 1 base and J by 0 bases, with 6 bases between them. CDR3 nucleotides: TGTGCCAGCAGCCAAGGCGGGGCAACTAATGAAAAACTGTTTTTT. It is translated as CASSQGGATNEKLFF.

This clonotype showed up many times. In DNA form, the CDR3 reads TGTGCCTACATCCCTCGACTAGCGGGAGTAGATACGCAGTATTTT. Protein product: CAYIPRLAGVDTQYF. The chain combines TRBV2 with TRBJ2-3, with TRBD2 identical over 12 bases. Germline V gene data show CDR1 as SNHLY and CDR2 as FYNNEI. The CDR3 is made up of 15 amino acids. V trimming: 11 bases; J trimming: 5 bases; junction bases outside the gene matches: 11.

This sequence joins TRBV5-1 and TRBJ2-6, with D perhaps matching TRBD1 (6 bases). Germline V gene sequence: CDR1 SGHRS, CDR2 YFSETQ. Trimming removed 4 bases at V and 4 bases at J, with 15 bases between. CDR3 size: 16 residues. CDR3 amino acids: CASSGNRDLGANVLTF. The CDR3 nucleotides are TGCGCCAGCAGCGGAAACAGGGATCTAGGGGCCAACGTCCTGACTTTC.

This clonotype was detected ten times or more. This chain joins TRBV25-1 and TRBJ2-1; 7 nucleotides align to TRBD1. V dropped 8 bases and J dropped 2; count of bases not matched to a gene: 6. In germline, CDR1 is MGHDK, CDR2 SYGVNS. The CDR3 sequence is 14 residues long. Here the CDR3 reads CASRKTGPYNEQFF. CDR3 DNA sequence: TGTGCCAGCCGCAAGACAGGGCCCTACAATGAGCAGTTCTTC.

There are many counts of this clonotype. The chain combines TRBV7-9 with TRBJ2-3; weak D call: TRBD2 (6 bases). V lost 1 base and J 5 bases, leaving 16 bases between the germline ends. The CDR3 has 16 residues. Germline V gives CDR1 SEHNR, CDR2 FQNEAQ (reference sequence). DNA for the CDR3: TGTGCCAGCAGCTTAGGCGTGACTAGATTGGGAGATACGCAGTATTTT. It translates to CASSLGVTRLGDTQYF.

This clonotype occurred many times. The V call is TRBV6-1, the J call TRBJ1-1, with 7 bases matching TRBD1. Germline values: CDR1 MNHNS, CDR2 SASEGT. V was clipped by 6 bases and J by 0 bases; unmatched bases: 10. The CDR3 has 16 residues. The CDR3 spells CASSIRQGPMNTEAFF. Here the CDR3 DNA reads TGTGCCAGCAGCATAAGACAGGGACCTATGAACACTGAAGCTTTCTTT.

In this sample, this clonotype turned up a few times. The gene calls are TRBV5-1 and TRBJ2-7; maybe TRBD2 (6 bases). The CDR3 has 14 residues. CDR1 is SGHRS and CDR2 is YFSETQ in the germline V gene. Trimming pared 3 bases from V and 4 bases from J, leaving 14 bases between. The CDR3 DNA reads TGCGCCAGCAGCTCCCGGGACGGGGGATACGAGCAGTACTTC. Translating it yields CASSSRDGGYEQYF.

This clonotype was seen ten or more times. The J gene is TRBJ2-5, the V gene TRBV19; no clear D. The CDR3 runs 12 residues. Trimming cost V 3 bases and J 1 base, with 3 bases left between them. CDR1 and CDR2 from the germline V gene are LNHDA and SQIVND (reference sequence). CDR3 loop: CASSMTQETQYF. As DNA, the CDR3 is TGTGCCAGTAGTATGACCCAAGAGACCCAGTACTTC.

J is TRBJ2-1 and V is TRBV10-3, with 9 nucleotides matching TRBD1. This CDR3 is built from 15 residues. Looked up from germline, CDR1 is ENHRY and CDR2 is SYGVKD. Trimming at V came to 6 bases and at J to 3 bases, leaving 6 bases not matched to a gene. The CDR3 nucleotides read TGTGCCATCAGCACGGACAGGGGCAACTACAATGAGCAGTTCTTC. This gives the protein CAISTDRGNYNEQFF.

This clonotype was observed once. The genes are TRBV4-1 and TRBJ2-7; D remains ambiguous. Germline lookup yields CDR1 MGHRA and CDR2 YSYEKL. This CDR3 region has 12 residues. V was pared by 1 base and J by 3 bases, with 4 bases between. CDR3 coding DNA: TGCGCCAGCAGCCAAGCGAGCTACGAGCAGTACTTC. Translated: CASSQASYEQYF.

V is TRBV7-9 and J is TRBJ2-3; 10 bases align to TRBD2. V shed 7 bases and J 5 bases; nucleotides not matched to a gene: 9. Germline V gives CDR1 SEHNR, CDR2 FQNEAQ (reference sequence). The CDR3 has 15 residues. CDR3 sequence: CASTTLAGVGDTQYF. DNA for the CDR3: TGTGCCAGCACCACCCTAGCGGGAGTAGGAGATACGCAGTATTTT. Full variable domain (rest looked up from reference TRBV7-9 and TRBJ2-3): DTGVSQNPRHKITKRGQNVTFRCDPISEHNRLYWYRQTLGQGPEFLTYFQNEAQLEKSRLLSDRFSAERPKGSFSTLEIQRTEQGDSAMYLCASTTLAGVGDTQYFGPGTRLTVL.

In its sample, this clonotype was seen a few times. V gene TRBV25-1 combines with J gene TRBJ2-7; tentative D call: TRBD2 (5 bases). This CDR3 comprises 14 residues. The germline CDR1 and CDR2 sequences are MGHDK and SYGVNS. V was trimmed by 6 bases and J by 2 bases, leaving 14 bases between them. Here the CDR3 DNA reads TGTGCCAGCAGCCTGGCGGGCAGAGCCTACGAGCAGTACTTC. Translated: CASSLAGRAYEQYF.

The CDR3 protein is CASSLRQGDTEAFF. CDR3 DNA: TGTGCCAGCAGCCTGAGACAGGGGGACACTGAAGCTTTCTTT. V and J are TRBV7-9 and TRBJ1-1, with TRBD1 identical over 9 bases. Germline V gene lookup returns CDR1 SEHNR and CDR2 FQNEAQ (reference sequence). The CDR3 totals 14 residues. Trimming removed 5 bases from V and 3 bases from J; junction bases left unmatched: 4.

Ten or more counts support this clonotype. The chain links TRBV6-5 to TRBJ2-6; possible D gene TRBD1, 5 bases. V was clipped by 6 bases and J by 1 base, with 13 bases between them. Looked up from germline, CDR1 is MNHEY and CDR2 is SVGAGI. There are 16 residues in the CDR3. CDR3 protein: CASRPGSRSGANVLTF. The CDR3 DNA is TGTGCCAGCAGACCAGGGTCACGATCTGGGGCCAACGTCCTGACTTTC.

The CDR3 DNA reads TGCAGTGCTAGCCCCGGGGGACAGAGCTATGGCTACACCTTC. Protein: CSASPGGQSYGYTF. V and J are TRBV20-1 and TRBJ1-2, with 7 bases identical to TRBD1. The germline gives CDR1 DFQATT, CDR2 SNEGSKA (reference sequence). CDR3 length: 14 residues. V lost 3 bases to trimming and J lost 4 bases; unmatched junction nucleotides: 8.

The chain links TRBV28 to TRBJ1-1; D perhaps matches TRBD1 (5 bases). V was trimmed by 5 bases and J by 6 bases, leaving 10 bases between them. The germline V gene has CDR1 MDHEN and CDR2 SYDVKM. The CDR3 loop spans 12 amino acids. The chain's CDR3 is CASSRWGSEAFF. Written as DNA, the CDR3 is TGTGCCAGCAGTCGTTGGGGCTCTGAAGCTTTCTTT.

This clonotype was detected a few times. This chain joins TRBV3-1 and TRBJ2-5; 7 bases agree with TRBD2. The CDR3 length is 16 residues. Trimming removed 1 base from V and 5 bases from J; junction bases left unmatched: 10. The V gene's germline CDR1 is LGHDT and CDR2 YNNKEL (reference sequence). For the CDR3, the DNA is TGTGCCAGCAGCCAAGGAGTCCGGGAGGTGTATGAGACCCAGTACTTC. Translated, it gives CASSQGVREVYETQYF.